The sequence of this T cell receptor beta chain was determined in a study of blood T cell repertoires in COVID-19. Whole-study context: COVID-19 samples from acute and convalescent phases originated in the United States, Italy and Spain. PBMCs, B-cell-depleted T cells, or T cells provided the cDNA or gDNA that made up the material.

Method: immunoSEQ multiplex PCR; TCRdb's copy keeps in-frame clones and lacks some. Of 110,000 or so clones in the sample, approximately 84% were seen once. The receptor's source is a man in his forties or fifties with acute or convalescent COVID-19. The sequenced sample was peripheral blood.

The CDR3 loop reads CATSTVAGCSYEQYF. The DNA of the CDR3 is TGTGCCACCAGCACCGTAGCGGGGTGCTCCTACGAGCAGTACTTC. The V and J genes are TRBV15 and TRBJ2-7, with 8 bases fitting TRBD2. Germline CDR1 reads LNHNV; CDR2 reads YYDKDF (reference sequence). CDR3 length: 15 amino acids. The V and J ends lost 4 bases and 0 bases, in that order; junction bases with no gene match: 5.